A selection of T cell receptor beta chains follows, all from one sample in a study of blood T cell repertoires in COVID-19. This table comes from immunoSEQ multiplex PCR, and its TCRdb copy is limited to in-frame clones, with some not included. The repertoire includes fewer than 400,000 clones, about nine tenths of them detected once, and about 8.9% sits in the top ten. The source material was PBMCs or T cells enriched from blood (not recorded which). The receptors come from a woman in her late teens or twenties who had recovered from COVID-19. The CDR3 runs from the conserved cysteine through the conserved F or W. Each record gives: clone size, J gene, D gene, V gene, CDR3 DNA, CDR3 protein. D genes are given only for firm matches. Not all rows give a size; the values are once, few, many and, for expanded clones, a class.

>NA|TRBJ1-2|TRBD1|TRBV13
TGTGCCAGCAGCCTGAGGGACAGGGTTTTCTATGGCTACACCTTC
CASSLRDRVFYGYTF
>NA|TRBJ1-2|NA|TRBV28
TGTGCCAGCAGTTTATATGCCGGGGTTGCAGGCTACACCTTC
CASSLYAGVAGYTF
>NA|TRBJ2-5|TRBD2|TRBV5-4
TGTGCCAGCAGCCAGGGACTAGCGCGGGGTCAAGAGACCCAGTACTTC
CASSQGLARGQETQYF
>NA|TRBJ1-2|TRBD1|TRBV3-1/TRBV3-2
TGTGCCAGCAGCCAGTCAGGGGGACGCGGCTACACCTTC
CASSQSGGRGYTF
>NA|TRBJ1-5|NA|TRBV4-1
TGCGCCAGCCCGTTTGTGGAGGGTAATCAGCCCCAGCATTTT
CASPFVEGNQPQHF
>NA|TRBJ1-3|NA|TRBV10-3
TGTGCCATCAGTGAGTCTGACTTTTTCCCTGGAAACACCATATATTTT
CAISESDFFPGNTIYF
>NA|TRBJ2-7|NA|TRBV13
TGTGCCAGCAGCTTAGTAGGGGTTAACGAGCAGTACTTC
CASSLVGVNEQYF
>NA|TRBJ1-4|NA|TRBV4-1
TGCGCCAGCAGCCAGATCCTAGGCGGAAAACTGTTTTTT
CASSQILGGKLFF
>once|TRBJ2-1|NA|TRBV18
TGTGCCAGCTCACCACGCCCATTTGCGGGAAGCTCCTACAATGAGCAGTTCTTC
CASSPRPFAGSSYNEQFF
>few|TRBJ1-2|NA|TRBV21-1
TGTGCCAGCAGCATTGTAAACACCTTC
CASSIVNTF
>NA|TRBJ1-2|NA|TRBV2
TGTGCCAGCAGTGAATTGCTCGGGAACTATGGCTACACCTTC
CASSELLGNYGYTF
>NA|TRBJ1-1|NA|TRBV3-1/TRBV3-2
TGTGCCAGCACCCGGGGGGACACTGAAGCTTTCTTT
CASTRGDTEAFF
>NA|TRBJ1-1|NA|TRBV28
TGTGCCAGCAGTTTAGTCCAGGACAAACAGGCTTTCTTT
CASSLVQDKQAFF
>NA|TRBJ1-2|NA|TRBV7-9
TGTGCCAGCAGCTTAGGCCAGAACTATGGCTACACCTTC
CASSLGQNYGYTF
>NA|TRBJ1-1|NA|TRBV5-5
TGTGCCAGCAGCTTCAGGGCTGACACTGAAGCTTTCTTT
CASSFRADTEAFF
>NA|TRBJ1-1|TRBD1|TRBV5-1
TGCGCCAGCAGCGTTCCGGGACAGCTCACTGAAGCTTTCTTT
CASSVPGQLTEAFF
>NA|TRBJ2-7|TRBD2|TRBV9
TGTGCCAGCAGCCGTTACGGGACTAGCCAATACGAGCAGTACTTC
CASSRYGTSQYEQYF
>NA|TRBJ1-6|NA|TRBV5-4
TGTGCCAGCAGCTTGGGGGCGCCCGCCTATAATTCACCCCTCCACTTT
CASSLGAPAYNSPLHF
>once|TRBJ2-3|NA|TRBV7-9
TGTGCCAGCAGCTTAGGGGCACACACAGATACGCAGTATTTT
CASSLGAHTDTQYF
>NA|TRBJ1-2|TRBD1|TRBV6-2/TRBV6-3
TGTGCCAGCAGCCTCCGACGGACAGGAGCGGGCTATGGCTACACCTTC
CASSLRRTGAGYGYTF
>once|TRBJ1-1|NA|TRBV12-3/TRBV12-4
TGTGCCAGCAGTAAACAGGGGAACACTGAAGCTTTCTTT
CASSKQGNTEAFF
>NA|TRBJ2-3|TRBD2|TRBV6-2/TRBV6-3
TGTGCCAGCAGTTTACCCTCGGCGGGGCGGGAGATCGGGGATACGCAGTATTTT
CASSLPSAGREIGDTQYF
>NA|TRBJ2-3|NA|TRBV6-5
TGTGCCAGCACCCGAGGGTCCCTGTCAGATACGCAGTATTTT
CASTRGSLSDTQYF
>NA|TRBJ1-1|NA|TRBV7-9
TGTGCCAGCAGCTTAGTCCGCACTGAAGCTTTCTTT
CASSLVRTEAFF